A single sample is the source of the 20 T cell receptor beta chains below, sequenced in a study of blood T cell repertoires in COVID-19. Some clones are missing from TCRdb's copy, which holds only in-frame ones; the method was immunoSEQ multiplex PCR. Of about 220,000 clones listed, approximately 83% are singletons. The sequencing sample was made of PBMCs or T cells enriched from blood (not recorded which). The receptor set was obtained from a woman aged 40 to 50 with acute COVID-19.

V usage is TRBV15 and J usage is TRBJ2-1; tentative D call: TRBD2 (6 bases). This CDR3 has 15 residues. Germline CDR1 reads LNHNV; CDR2 reads YYDKDF (reference sequence). Trimming took off 5 bases at V and 6 bases at J, with 17 bases between the two ends. The CDR3 sequence: CATSPRDWGINEQFF. CDR3 DNA sequence: TGTGCCACCAGCCCCCGGGACTGGGGCATCAATGAGCAGTTCTTC.

The CDR3 protein is CASSFSAGPNTGELFF. The CDR3 DNA is TGTGCCAGCAGCTTTTCAGCAGGGCCGAACACCGGGGAGCTGTTTTTT. The rearrangement uses TRBV5-4 and TRBJ2-2, with TRBD1 as a possible D gene (5 bases). Germline values: CDR1 SGHNT, CDR2 YYREEE (reference sequence). V was shortened by 2 bases and J by 0 bases, with 11 bases between the two germline ends. The CDR3 loop spans 16 amino acids.

J is TRBJ1-6 and V is TRBV10-2; 9 bases are shared with TRBD1. Germline assignment: CDR1 WSHSY and CDR2 SAAADI. After removal of 6 bases from V and 12 bases from J, the junction contained 3 bases not matched to a gene. The CDR3 is 12 amino acids. CDR3 sequence reads: CASRGQGGPLHF. The CDR3 nucleotides read TGCGCCAGCAGGGGACAGGGTGGACCCCTCCACTTT.

V gene TRBV6-5 combines with J gene TRBJ2-7; unclear D gene. Deletions cut 5 bases from V and 3 bases from J, with 5 bases between. This CDR3 spans 11 amino acids. The germline V gene encodes CDR1 MNHEY and CDR2 SVGAGI. Written as DNA, the CDR3 is TGTGCCAGCAGTATCCTCTACGAGCAGTACTTC. The encoded protein is CASSILYEQYF.

The genes are TRBV2 and TRBJ2-1; 10 positions agree with TRBD2. J lost 7 bases, V lost 1 base, and 13 bases had no gene match. Germline V gene sequence: CDR1 SNHLY, CDR2 FYNNEI. The CDR3 consists of 18 residues. This CDR3 is CASSEGPRSLAGDNEQFF. In DNA, the CDR3 is TGTGCCAGCAGTGAAGGTCCCCGGTCCCTAGCGGGAGATAATGAGCAGTTCTTC.

V is TRBV2 and J is TRBJ1-2; TRBD1 might be the D (5 bases). The CDR3 is 13 residues long. Germline CDR1 SNHLY, CDR2 FYNNEI. V was clipped by 2 bases and J by 7 bases, with 11 bases between them. The CDR3 protein is CASSESRVGGYTF. The CDR3 bases are TGTGCCAGCAGTGAATCCAGGGTTGGTGGCTACACCTTC.

This clone was counted a few times. This sequence joins TRBV6-1 and TRBJ1-4; 8 bases agree with TRBD1. The J segment lost 5 bases and the V segment lost 2 bases, leaving 7 bases of the junction unmatched. The CDR3 is made up of 16 amino acids. Germline V lookup: CDR1 MNHNS, CDR2 SASEGT. The CDR3 coding sequence is TGTGCCAGCAGTGAAAGGGGGGCAGGGGGCAATGAAAAACTGTTTTTT. Translation gives CASSERGAGGNEKLFF.

This clone was observed a few times. The rearrangement joins TRBV27 to TRBJ2-3; no clear D. With 10 bases removed from V and 5 bases from J, the gap between germline ends came to 19 bases. From germline, CDR1 is MNHEY and CDR2 SMNVEV (reference sequence). This CDR3 contains 14 residues. CDR3 nucleotides: TGTGCCACCGGAAGACCAGGTAACCAAGATACGCAGTATTTT. It specifies CATGRPGNQDTQYF.

V is TRBV25-1 and J is TRBJ1-2, with TRBD1 as a possible D gene (6 bases). There are 14 residues in the CDR3. Trimming left V 6 bases short and J 6 bases short, with 17 bases between. From germline, CDR1 is MGHDK and CDR2 SYGVNS. The CDR3 reads CASRSEVNRDGYTF. The CDR3, as DNA: TGTGCCAGCAGGAGTGAAGTTAACAGGGATGGCTACACCTTC.

This clone was seen just once. V gene TRBV27 combines with J gene TRBJ1-1; a weak D match, TRBD1 (5 bases). Germline assignment: CDR1 MNHEY and CDR2 SMNVEV (reference sequence). V lost 4 bases and J lost 3, with 21 bases in between. There are 17 residues in the CDR3. The CDR3 loop is CASSSAPFQGRYTEAFF. The CDR3, as DNA: TGTGCCAGCAGTTCCGCCCCGTTTCAGGGCAGGTACACTGAAGCTTTCTTT.

The sample holds one count of this clone. This chain joins TRBV2 and TRBJ2-2; no clear D. The germline V and J ends were trimmed by 5 bases and 6 bases, with 4 bases remaining between them. Germline-derived CDR1 and CDR2 are SNHLY and FYNNEI. This CDR3 spans 11 amino acids. The CDR3 spells CASSLAGELFF. Written as DNA, the CDR3 is TGTGCCAGCAGTCTAGCCGGGGAGCTGTTTTTT.

J is TRBJ1-1 and V is TRBV7-2; a possible D gene is TRBD1 (6 bases). This CDR3 contains 14 residues. Trimming took 5 bases from V and 1 from J, leaving 11 bases between them. From germline, CDR1 is SGHTA and CDR2 FQGNSA. DNA of the CDR3: TGTGCCAGCAGCCCACAGGGCTGGAACACTGAAGCTTTCTTT. Protein: CASSPQGWNTEAFF.

The chain combines TRBV19 with TRBJ1-1; D unclear. Germline lookup yields CDR1 LNHDA and CDR2 SQIVND (reference sequence). The length of the CDR3 is 13 residues. The germline V and J ends were trimmed by 5 bases and 3 bases, with 10 bases remaining between them. CDR3 residues: CASSAQPYTEAFF. The CDR3 DNA reads as TGTGCCAGTAGTGCACAGCCGTACACTGAAGCTTTCTTT. The whole variable domain, filled in from reference TRBV19 and TRBJ1-1, reads DGGITQSPKYLFRKEGQNVTLSCEQNLNHDAMYWYRQDPGQGLRLIYYSQIVNDFQKGDIAEGYSVSREKKESFPLTVTSAQKNPTAFYLCASSAQPYTEAFFGQGTRLTVV.

The CDR3 loop reads CASSQDRGQGYEQYF. The CDR3 nucleotides are TGTGCCAGCAGCCAAGATCGAGGACAGGGGTACGAGCAGTACTTC. This chain joins TRBV3-1 (or the pseudogene TRBV3-2) and TRBJ2-7; 9 bases align to TRBD1. This CDR3 comprises 15 residues. The trim removed 0 bases at V and 4 bases at J, leaving 4 bases unmatched. Germline assignment: CDR1 LGHDT and CDR2 YNNKEL (reference sequence).

The genes are TRBV30 and TRBJ1-1, with D perhaps matching TRBD1 (6 bases). This CDR3 has 13 residues. Germline assignment: CDR1 GTSNPN and CDR2 SVGIG (reference sequence). Trimming removed 8 bases from V and 2 bases from J, with 15 bases in between. The CDR3 loop reads CAGQGQTNTEAFF. DNA for the CDR3: TGTGCCGGCCAAGGACAGACCAACACTGAAGCTTTCTTT.

The CDR3 spells CASSQGQAEKLFF. The CDR3 DNA is TGCGCCAGCAGCCAAGGGCAGGCCGAAAAACTGTTTTTT. The genes are TRBV4-1 and TRBJ1-4; D not certain. Germline lookup yields CDR1 MGHRA and CDR2 YSYEKL. CDR3 length: 13 residues. With 1 base removed from V and 8 bases from J, the gap between germline ends came to 8 bases.

The gene calls are TRBV28 and TRBJ1-6, with D possibly being TRBD1 (6 bases). Trimming shortened V by 2 bases and J by 9 bases, and 14 bases separated the two germline ends. Germline V CDR1 and CDR2: MDHEN, SYDVKM. CDR3 length: 15 residues. The CDR3 spells CASSLKQGFFSPLHF. CDR3 sequence (DNA): TGTGCCAGCAGTTTAAAGCAGGGGTTTTTTTCACCCCTCCACTTT.

V gene TRBV7-8 combines with J gene TRBJ2-5, with no clear D. V was trimmed by 1 base and J by 8 bases, leaving 14 bases between them. Germline CDR1 reads SGHVS; CDR2 reads FQNEAQ. The length of the CDR3 is 14 residues. In nucleotides, the CDR3 is TGTGCCAGCAGCTTAGGGAGCGCGCTGCGTACCCAGTACTTC. As protein: CASSLGSALRTQYF. Full variable domain (remainder filled in from reference TRBV7-8 and TRBJ2-5): GAGVSQSPRYKVAKRGQDVALRCDPISGHVSLFWYQQALGQGPEFLTYFQNEAQLDKSGLPSDRFFAERPEGSVSTLKIQRTQQEDSAVYLCASSLGSALRTQYFGPGTRLLVL.

This clone occurred many times. The genes are TRBV6-5 and TRBJ1-5; tentatively, D is TRBD1 (5 bases). Germline loops: CDR1 MNHEY, CDR2 SVGAGI. The V end was cut by 6 bases, the J end by 4 bases, with 13 bases between. The CDR3 is made up of 14 amino acids. Here the CDR3 DNA reads TGTGCCAGCAGAGAGTACACAGGAAATCAGCCCCAGCATTTT. Protein sequence: CASREYTGNQPQHF.

The rearrangement joins TRBV9 to TRBJ2-2, with TRBD2 identical over 8 bases. The CDR3 contains 18 residues. V shed 5 bases and J 0 bases; nucleotides not matched to a gene: 12. In germline, CDR1 is SGDLS, CDR2 YYNGEE. CDR3 region: CASRPLAGGPANTGELFF. The CDR3 DNA reads as TGTGCCAGCAGACCGCTTGCGGGAGGTCCCGCGAACACCGGGGAGCTGTTTTTT.